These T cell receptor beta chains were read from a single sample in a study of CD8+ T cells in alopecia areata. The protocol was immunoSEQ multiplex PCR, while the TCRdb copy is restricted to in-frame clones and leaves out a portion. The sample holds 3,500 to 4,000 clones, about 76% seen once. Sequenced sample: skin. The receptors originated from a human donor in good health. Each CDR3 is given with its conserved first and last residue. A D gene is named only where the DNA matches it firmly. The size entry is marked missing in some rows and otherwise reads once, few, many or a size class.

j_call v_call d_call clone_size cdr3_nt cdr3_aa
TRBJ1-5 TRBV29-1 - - TGCAGCGTGCTTGTGGACCTAGGAGTGGGGAAGGGCAATCAGCCCCAGCATTTT CSVLVDLGVGKGNQPQHF
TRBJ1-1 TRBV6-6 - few TGTGCCAGCAGGAGTCCCGGTACACAGGGTACTGAAGCTTTCTTT CASRSPGTQGTEAFF
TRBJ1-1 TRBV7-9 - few TGTGCCAGCAGCTTAGAGTCAGGGAAGAACACTGAAGCTTTCTTT CASSLESGKNTEAFF
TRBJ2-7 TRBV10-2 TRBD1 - TGCGCCAGCAGTGACCGAGCGACAGGGGGCATGGTGTACGAGCAGTACTTC CASSDRATGGMVYEQYF
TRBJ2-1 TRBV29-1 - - TGCAGCGTTGTTAGATACAATGAGCAGTTCTTC CSVVRYNEQFF
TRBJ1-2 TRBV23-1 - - TGCGCCAGCAGTCAATACAGGGCTGGCTACACCTTC CASSQYRAGYTF
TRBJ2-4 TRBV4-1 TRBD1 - TGCGCCAGCAGCCAAGGGACCAGACAGGGTTCCAAAAACATTCAGTACTTC CASSQGTRQGSKNIQYF
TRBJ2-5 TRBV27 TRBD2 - TGTGCCAGCAGCTCAAGCGGGGGGTATCAAGAGACCCAGTACTTC CASSSSGGYQETQYF
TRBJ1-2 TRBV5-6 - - TGTGCCAGCAGCCCCATCCCGGGTTCCAAAGGGGGTGGCTACACCTTC CASSPIPGSKGGGYTF
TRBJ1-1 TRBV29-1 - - TGCAGCGTAGAGATGAACACTGAAGCTTTCTTT CSVEMNTEAFF
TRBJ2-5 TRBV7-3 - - TGTGCCAGCAGCTTAGGGTTTGGAAAGACCCAGTACTTC CASSLGFGKTQYF
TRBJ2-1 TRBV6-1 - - TGTGCCAGCAGTGTCGGCTTTCGGGCCCCCAGCACCAATGAGCAGTTCTTC CASSVGFRAPSTNEQFF
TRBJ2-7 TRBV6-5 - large TGTGCCAGCAGAAGGGAGGGGGAAGCGAACGAGCAGTACTTC CASRREGEANEQYF
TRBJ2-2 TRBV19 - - TGTGCCAGTAGTTCTCGGGGAATTTGGACCGGGGAGCTGTTTTTT CASSSRGIWTGELFF
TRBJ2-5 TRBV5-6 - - TGTGCCAGCAGCTCTTCCTACCAAGAGACCCAGTACTTC CASSSSYQETQYF
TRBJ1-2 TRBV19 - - TGTGCCAGTAGTATAGATGGAATAAACTATGGCTACACCTTC CASSIDGINYGYTF
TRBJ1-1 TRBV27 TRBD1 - TGTGCCAGCAGTCTCCGACAGGGATTCACTGAAGCTTTCTTT CASSLRQGFTEAFF
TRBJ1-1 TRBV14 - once TGTGCCAGCAGCCAACCGGGAATGAACACTGAAGCTTTCTTT CASSQPGMNTEAFF
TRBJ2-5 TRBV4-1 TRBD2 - TGCGCCAGCAGCCTACGGACTAGCGGGGGCCAAGAGACCCAGTACTTC CASSLRTSGGQETQYF
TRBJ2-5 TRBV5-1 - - TGCGCCAGCAGCTTGGGACAGCTACAAGAGACCCAGTACTTC CASSLGQLQETQYF
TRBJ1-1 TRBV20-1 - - TGCAGTGCTAGAGGAGCTACTGAAGCTTTCTTT CSARGATEAFF